A single count supports the clone carrying this T cell receptor (beta chain). Its matching antigen is unknown. The germline V and J ends were trimmed by 6 bases and 0 bases, with 12 bases remaining between them. CDR1 is ENHRY, CDR2 SYGVKD, per germline. The CDR3 runs to 15 residues. The record originates from a study of chemoradiotherapy in HPV16-positive cancers. About the research overall: Candidate HPV-specific clones and shared TCR motifs came from a couple of HPV16-positive patients. Overall study findings and caveats: For HPV16-positive patients, expanding HPV-responsive T cells associated with longer recurrence-free survival. Candidate HPV-specific clones and E7-related TCR motifs grew in tumor during treatment.

Some clones are missing from TCRdb's copy, which holds only in-frame ones; the method was immunoSEQ multiplex PCR. The data show roughly 32,000 clones, 80% to 90% seen once. The source of this sequence is a human donor with HPV-associated anogenital cancer. Sequencing was performed on blood, taken from a patient who underwent chemoradiotherapy. The V call is TRBV10-3, the J call TRBJ2-1; possibly TRBD1 for D (5 bases). The CDR3 DNA follows: TGTGCCATCAGGGGCCAGGGTCTCTCCTACAATGAGCAGTTCTTC. This encodes CAIRGQGLSYNEQFF.